This TCR beta chain appears in the sequencing data of a study of CD8 T cells in Susac syndrome. From blood CD8+ and CD4+ T cells, the TCR beta chain was sequenced. Random hexamers were used to reverse transcribe an amount of about 0.45 to 1 ug RNA. TCRdb called the immunoSEQ multiplex PCR reads again in MiXCR, with one record for every CDR3 protein. The sample holds some 120,000 distinct CDR3 sequences, around nine tenths seen once. The V gene lost 5 bases and the J gene lost 0 bases, with 17 bases spanning the gap. Germline V gene lookup returns CDR1 SNHLY and CDR2 FYNNEI. The CDR3 sequence is 17 residues long.

The rearrangement uses TRBV2 and TRBJ1-3; D might be TRBD1 (5 bases). The material sequenced was CD4+ T cells from PBMCs. This clonotype originated in a human donor in good health. DNA for the CDR3: TGTGCCAGCAGTCGAGAATCGGGGGTTCTCTCTGGAAACACCATATATTTT. It is translated as CASSRESGVLSGNTIYF.